The rows below give T cell receptor beta chains drawn from one sample of a study of CD8 T cells in Susac syndrome. TCRdb ran MiXCR on the immunoSEQ multiplex PCR reads and lists one entry per CDR3 protein. Of almost 450,000 distinct CDR3 sequences listed, approximately 85% were seen once; the top ten hold roughly 0.11%. The sample taken for sequencing was CD8+ T cells from PBMCs. Receptors originate from a human donor with multiple sclerosis. Each CDR3 is given with its conserved first and last residue. A D gene is named only where the DNA matches it firmly. Only some rows state a clone size, as once, few, many or a class for expanded clones.

clone size | J gene | V gene | D gene | CDR3 protein | CDR3 DNA
- | TRBJ2-2 | TRBV28 | - | CASSLLPAGRGLTGELFF | TGTGCCAGCAGTTTATTGCCCGCCGGCCGGGGACTCACCGGGGAGCTGTTTTTT
- | TRBJ2-2 | TRBV3-1 | - | CASSQVVGPGTGELFF | TGTGCCAGCAGCCAAGTGGTGGGGCCCGGCACCGGGGAGCTGTTTTTT
- | TRBJ2-4 | TRBV11-2 | - | CASSPWTQTLAKNIQYF | TGTGCCAGCAGCCCTTGGACTCAAACATTAGCCAAAAACATTCAGTACTTC
- | TRBJ2-1 | TRBV7-9 | TRBD2 | CASSLEPGLAGDNEQFF | TGTGCCAGCAGCTTGGAACCGGGACTAGCAGGGGACAATGAGCAGTTCTTC
once | TRBJ2-7 | TRBV29-1 | - | CSVGGLPDEQYF | TGCAGCGTTGGGGGGTTACCGGACGAGCAGTACTTC
few | TRBJ2-7 | TRBV7-9 | TRBD2 | CASSLAARLAGGNEQYF | TGTGCCAGCAGCTTAGCGGCCCGACTAGCGGGAGGGAACGAGCAGTACTTC
- | TRBJ2-6 | TRBV6-1 | - | CASRDRLDSSSGANVLTF | TGTGCCAGCAGAGACCGGTTGGACAGCAGCTCTGGGGCCAACGTCCTGACTTTC
- | TRBJ2-3 | TRBV12-5 | TRBD2 | CASAILGTSVDTQYF | TGTGCTAGTGCCATACTAGGGACTAGTGTAGATACGCAGTATTTT
- | TRBJ1-3 | TRBV4-1 | - | CASSPHTWDVGNTIYF | TGCGCCAGCAGCCCCCATACATGGGATGTTGGAAACACCATATATTTT
- | TRBJ2-1 | TRBV11-2 | - | CASSFSGEQFF | TGTGCCAGCAGCTTCTCGGGTGAGCAGTTCTTC